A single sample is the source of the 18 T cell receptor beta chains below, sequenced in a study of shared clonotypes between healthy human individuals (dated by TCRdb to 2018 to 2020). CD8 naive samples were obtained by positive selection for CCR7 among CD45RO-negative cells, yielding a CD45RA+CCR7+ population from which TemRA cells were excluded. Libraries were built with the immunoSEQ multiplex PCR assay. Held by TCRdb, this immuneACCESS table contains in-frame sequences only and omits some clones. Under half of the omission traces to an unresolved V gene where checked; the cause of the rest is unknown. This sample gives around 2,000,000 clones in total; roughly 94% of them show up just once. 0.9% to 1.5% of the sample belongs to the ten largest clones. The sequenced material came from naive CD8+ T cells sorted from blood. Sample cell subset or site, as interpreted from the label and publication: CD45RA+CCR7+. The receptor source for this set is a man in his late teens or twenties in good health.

DNA of the CDR3: TGTGCCAGCAGCTTATTCTCCGGGACGGTGAGCTACGAGCAGTACTTC. Its protein is CASSLFSGTVSYEQYF. This chain uses TRBV7-8 with TRBJ2-7; D could derive from TRBD1 or TRBD2 (5 bases each). CDR1 is SGHVS and CDR2 is FQNEAQ in the germline V gene. CDR3 size: 16 residues. V was shortened by 2 bases and J by 3 bases, with 17 bases between the two germline ends.

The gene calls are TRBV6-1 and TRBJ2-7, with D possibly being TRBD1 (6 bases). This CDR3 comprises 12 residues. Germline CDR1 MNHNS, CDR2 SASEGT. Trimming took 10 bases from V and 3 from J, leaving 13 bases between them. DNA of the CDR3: TGTGCCACCCTAACAGGGAACTACGAGCAGTACTTC. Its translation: CATLTGNYEQYF.

The chain's CDR3 is CASSGPQPQHF. The CDR3 DNA is TGTGCCAGCAGTGGGCCTCAGCCCCAGCATTTT. V usage is TRBV28 and J usage is TRBJ1-5; D ambiguous. CDR1 MDHEN and CDR2 SYDVKM come from the germline V gene. Between the trimmed V and J ends, which lost 5 bases and 6 bases, there was a span of 5 bases. The CDR3 length is 11 residues.

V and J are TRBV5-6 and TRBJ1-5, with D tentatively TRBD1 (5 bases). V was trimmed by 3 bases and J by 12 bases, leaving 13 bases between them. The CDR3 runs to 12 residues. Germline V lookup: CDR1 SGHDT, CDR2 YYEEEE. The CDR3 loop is CASSSGTLGQHF. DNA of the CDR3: TGTGCCAGCAGCTCCGGGACCCTGGGCCAGCATTTT.

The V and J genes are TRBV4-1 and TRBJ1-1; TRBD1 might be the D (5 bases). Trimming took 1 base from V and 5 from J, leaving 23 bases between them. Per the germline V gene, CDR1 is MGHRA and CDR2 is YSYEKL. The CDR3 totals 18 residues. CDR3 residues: CASSQVRPNPGLKTEAFF. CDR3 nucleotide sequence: TGCGCCAGCAGCCAAGTCCGCCCGAATCCAGGGCTAAAAACTGAAGCTTTCTTT.

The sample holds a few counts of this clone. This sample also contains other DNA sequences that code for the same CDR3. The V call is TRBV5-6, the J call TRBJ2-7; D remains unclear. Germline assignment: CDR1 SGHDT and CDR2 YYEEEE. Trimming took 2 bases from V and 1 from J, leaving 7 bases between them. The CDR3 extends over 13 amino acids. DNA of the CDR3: TGTGCCAGCAGCTTTGGGGTGTCCTACGAGCAGTACTTC. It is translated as CASSFGVSYEQYF.

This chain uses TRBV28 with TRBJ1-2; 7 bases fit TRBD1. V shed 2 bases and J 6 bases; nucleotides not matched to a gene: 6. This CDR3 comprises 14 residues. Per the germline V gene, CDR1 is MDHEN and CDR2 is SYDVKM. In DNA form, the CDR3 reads TGTGCCAGCAGTTTACAAGGGGGCGCGAATGGCTACACCTTC. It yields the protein CASSLQGGANGYTF.

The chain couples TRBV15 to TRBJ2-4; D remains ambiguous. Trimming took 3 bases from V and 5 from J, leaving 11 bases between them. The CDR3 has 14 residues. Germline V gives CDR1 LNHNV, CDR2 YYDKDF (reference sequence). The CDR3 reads CATSRGLTENIQYF. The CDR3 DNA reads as TGTGCCACCAGCAGGGGCCTCACGGAAAACATTCAGTACTTC.

CDR3 protein: CASSFGQDVLTF. Here the CDR3 DNA reads TGTGCCAGCAGTTTTGGACAGGACGTCCTGACTTTC. The rearrangement uses TRBV7-9 and TRBJ2-6; 7 nucleotides align to TRBD1. Germline-derived CDR1 and CDR2 are SEHNR and FQNEAQ (reference sequence). Unmatched junction bases numbered 4, after V lost 6 bases and J lost 11 bases. The length of the CDR3 is 12 residues. The complete variable domain, with remaining parts taken from reference TRBV7-9 and TRBJ2-6, reads DTGVSQNPRHKITKRGQNVTFRCDPISEHNRLYWYRQTLGQGPEFLTYFQNEAQLEKSRLLSDRFSAERPKGSFSTLEIQRTEQGDSAMYLCASSFGQDVLTFGAGSRLTVL.

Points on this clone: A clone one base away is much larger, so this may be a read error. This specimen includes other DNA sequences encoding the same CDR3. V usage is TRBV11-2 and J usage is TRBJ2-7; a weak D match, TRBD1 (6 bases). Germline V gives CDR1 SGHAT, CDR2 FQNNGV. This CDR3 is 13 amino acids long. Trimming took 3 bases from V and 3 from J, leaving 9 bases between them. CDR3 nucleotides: TGTGCCAGCAGCTTGGGCAGGGGCTACGAGCAGTACTTC. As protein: CASSLGRGYEQYF.

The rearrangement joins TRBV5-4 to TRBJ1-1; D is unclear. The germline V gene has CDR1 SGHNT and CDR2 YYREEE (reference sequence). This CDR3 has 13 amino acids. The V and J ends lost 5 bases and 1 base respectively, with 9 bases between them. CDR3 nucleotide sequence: TGTGCCAGCAGGCTCACAGAGAACACTGAAGCTTTCTTT. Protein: CASRLTENTEAFF.

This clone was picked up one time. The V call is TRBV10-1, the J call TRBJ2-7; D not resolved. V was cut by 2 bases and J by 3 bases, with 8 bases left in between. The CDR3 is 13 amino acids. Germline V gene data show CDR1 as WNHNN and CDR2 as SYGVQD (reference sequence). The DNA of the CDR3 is TGCGCCAGCAGTGAGGTTTCGGGCTACGAGCAGTACTTC. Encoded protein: CASSEVSGYEQYF.

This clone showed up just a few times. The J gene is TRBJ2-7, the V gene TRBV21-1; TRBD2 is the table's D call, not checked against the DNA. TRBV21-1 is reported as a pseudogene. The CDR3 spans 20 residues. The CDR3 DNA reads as TGTGCCAGCAGCAAAGACGGCAGTTACCCAGTCCGCCTAGCTGCCGACGAGCAGTACTTC. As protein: CASSKDGSYPVRLAADEQYF.

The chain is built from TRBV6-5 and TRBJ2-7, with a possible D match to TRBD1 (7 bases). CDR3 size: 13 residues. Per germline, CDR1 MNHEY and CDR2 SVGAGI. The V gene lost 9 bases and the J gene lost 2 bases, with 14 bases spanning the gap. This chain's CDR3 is CASTAGQPYEQYF. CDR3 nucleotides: TGTGCCAGTACGGCGGGACAGCCCTACGAGCAGTACTTC.

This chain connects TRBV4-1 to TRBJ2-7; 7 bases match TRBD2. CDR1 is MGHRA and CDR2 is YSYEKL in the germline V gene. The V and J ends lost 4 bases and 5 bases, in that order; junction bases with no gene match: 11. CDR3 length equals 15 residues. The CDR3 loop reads CASSRDQAGINEQYF. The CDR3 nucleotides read TGCGCCAGCAGCCGCGATCAAGCGGGAATCAACGAGCAGTACTTC.

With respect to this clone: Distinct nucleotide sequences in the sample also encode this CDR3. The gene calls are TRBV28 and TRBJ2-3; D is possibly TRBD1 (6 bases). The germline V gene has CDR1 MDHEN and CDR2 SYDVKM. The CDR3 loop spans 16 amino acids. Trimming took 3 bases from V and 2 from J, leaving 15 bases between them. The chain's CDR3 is CASSLGARGNTDTQYF. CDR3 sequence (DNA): TGTGCCAGCAGTTTGGGGGCCAGGGGAAACACAGATACGCAGTATTTT.

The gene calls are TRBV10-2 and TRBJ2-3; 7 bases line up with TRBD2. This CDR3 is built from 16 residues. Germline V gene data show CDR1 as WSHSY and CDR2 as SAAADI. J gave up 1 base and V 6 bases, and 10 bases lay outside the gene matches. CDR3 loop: CASRLNAGEGTDTQYF. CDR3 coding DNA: TGCGCCAGCAGACTTAACGCGGGGGAAGGCACAGATACGCAGTATTTT.

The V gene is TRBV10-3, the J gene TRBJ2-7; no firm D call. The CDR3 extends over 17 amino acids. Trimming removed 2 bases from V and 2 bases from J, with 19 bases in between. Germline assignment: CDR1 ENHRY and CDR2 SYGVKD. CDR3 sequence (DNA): TGTGCCATCAGTGAGGGAGCTGTTGAGACGGAAACCTACGAGCAGTACTTC. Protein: CAISEGAVETETYEQYF.